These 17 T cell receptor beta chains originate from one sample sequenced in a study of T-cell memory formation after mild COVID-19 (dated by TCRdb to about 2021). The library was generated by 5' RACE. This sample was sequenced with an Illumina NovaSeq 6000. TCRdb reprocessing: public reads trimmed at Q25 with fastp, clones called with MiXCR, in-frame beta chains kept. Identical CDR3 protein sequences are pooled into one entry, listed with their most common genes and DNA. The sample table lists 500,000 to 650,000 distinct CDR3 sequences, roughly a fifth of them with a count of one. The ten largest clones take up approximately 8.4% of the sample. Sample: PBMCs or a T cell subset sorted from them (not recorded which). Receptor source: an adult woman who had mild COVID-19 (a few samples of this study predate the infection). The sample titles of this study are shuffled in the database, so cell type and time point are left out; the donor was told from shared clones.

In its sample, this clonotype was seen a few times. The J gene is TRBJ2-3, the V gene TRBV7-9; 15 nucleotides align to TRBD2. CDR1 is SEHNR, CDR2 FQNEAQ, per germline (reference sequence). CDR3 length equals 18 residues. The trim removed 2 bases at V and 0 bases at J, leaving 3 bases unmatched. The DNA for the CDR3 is TGTGCCAGCAGCTTATCCGGACTAGCGGGAGGGAGCACAGATACGCAGTATTTT. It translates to CASSLSGLAGGSTDTQYF.

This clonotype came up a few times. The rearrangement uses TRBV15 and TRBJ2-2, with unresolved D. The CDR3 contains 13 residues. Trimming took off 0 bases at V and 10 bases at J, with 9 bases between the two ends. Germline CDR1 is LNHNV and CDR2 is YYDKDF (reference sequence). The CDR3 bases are TGTGCCACCAGCAGAGATAGGCGCGAGGAGCTGTTTTTT. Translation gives CATSRDRREELFF.

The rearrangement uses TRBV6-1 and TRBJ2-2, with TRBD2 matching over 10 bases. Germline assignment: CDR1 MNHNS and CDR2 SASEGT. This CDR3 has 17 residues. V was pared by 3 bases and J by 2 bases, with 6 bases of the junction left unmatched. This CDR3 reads CASSEVASGSNTGELFF. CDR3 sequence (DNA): TGTGCCAGCAGTGAGGTCGCTAGCGGGAGCAACACCGGGGAGCTGTTTTTT.

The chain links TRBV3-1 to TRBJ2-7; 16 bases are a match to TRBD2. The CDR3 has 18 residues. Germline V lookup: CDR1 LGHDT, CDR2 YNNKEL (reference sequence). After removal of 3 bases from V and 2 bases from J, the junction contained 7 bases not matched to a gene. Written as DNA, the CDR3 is TGTGCCAGCAGCCACTCCCTGGGACTAGCGGGAGGGACCTACGAGCAGTACTTC. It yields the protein CASSHSLGLAGGTYEQYF.

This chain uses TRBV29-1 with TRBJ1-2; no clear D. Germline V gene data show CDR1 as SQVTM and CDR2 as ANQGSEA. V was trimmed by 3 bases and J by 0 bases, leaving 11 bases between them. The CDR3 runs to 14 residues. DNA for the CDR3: TGCAGCGTTGATGTTGGACTGACTAACTATGGCTACACCTTC. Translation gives CSVDVGLTNYGYTF.

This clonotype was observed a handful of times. The CDR3 DNA sequence: TGTGCCAGCAGCAAAGGGGACAGGGCTAGTTACGAGCAGTACTTC. Translated: CASSKGDRASYEQYF. The gene calls are TRBV21-1 and TRBJ2-7; the table calls TRBD1, which could not be checked here. TRBV21-1 is designated a pseudogene. The CDR3 is 15 amino acids.

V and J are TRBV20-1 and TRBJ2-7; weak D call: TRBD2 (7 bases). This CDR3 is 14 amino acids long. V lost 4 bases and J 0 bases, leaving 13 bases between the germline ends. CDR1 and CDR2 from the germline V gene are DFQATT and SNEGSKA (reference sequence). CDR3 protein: CSAMGGASSYEQYF. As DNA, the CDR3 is TGCAGTGCTATGGGGGGGGCCAGCTCCTACGAGCAGTACTTC.

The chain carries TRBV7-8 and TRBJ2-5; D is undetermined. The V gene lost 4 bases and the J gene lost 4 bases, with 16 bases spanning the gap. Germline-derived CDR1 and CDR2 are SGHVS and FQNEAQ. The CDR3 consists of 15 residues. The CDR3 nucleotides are TGTGCCAGCAGCTCTCGGCCCCTCGGAGTAGAGACCCAGTACTTC. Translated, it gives CASSSRPLGVETQYF.

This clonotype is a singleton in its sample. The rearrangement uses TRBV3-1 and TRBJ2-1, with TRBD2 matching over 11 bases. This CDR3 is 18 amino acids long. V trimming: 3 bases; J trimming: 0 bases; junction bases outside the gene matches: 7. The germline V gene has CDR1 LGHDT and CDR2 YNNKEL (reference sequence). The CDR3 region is CASSQQRLAGYSYNEQFF. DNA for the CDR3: TGTGCCAGCAGCCAGCAAAGACTAGCGGGGTACTCCTACAATGAGCAGTTCTTC.

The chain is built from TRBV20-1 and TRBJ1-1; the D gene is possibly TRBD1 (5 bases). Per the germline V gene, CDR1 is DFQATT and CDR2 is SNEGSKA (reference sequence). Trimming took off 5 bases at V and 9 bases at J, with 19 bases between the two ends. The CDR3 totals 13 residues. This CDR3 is CSALTKAGSQAFF. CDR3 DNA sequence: TGCAGTGCTCTAACAAAGGCAGGGTCTCAAGCTTTCTTT.

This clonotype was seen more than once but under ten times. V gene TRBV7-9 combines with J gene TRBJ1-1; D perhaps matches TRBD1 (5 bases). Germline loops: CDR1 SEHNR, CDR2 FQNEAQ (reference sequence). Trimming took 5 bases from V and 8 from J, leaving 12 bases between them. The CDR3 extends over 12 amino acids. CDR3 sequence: CASSPLGGEAFF. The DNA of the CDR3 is TGTGCCAGCAGCCCACTCGGGGGGGAAGCTTTCTTT.

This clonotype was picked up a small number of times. The CDR3 protein is CASQYGLDGYTF. CDR3 sequence (DNA): TGTGCCAGCCAGTATGGCTTGGATGGCTACACCTTC. The chain carries TRBV6-6 and TRBJ1-2, with D unresolved. Trimming stripped 8 bases from V and 6 bases from J, with 13 bases between. Looked up from germline, CDR1 is MNHNY and CDR2 is SVGAGI (reference sequence). The CDR3 is 12 residues long.

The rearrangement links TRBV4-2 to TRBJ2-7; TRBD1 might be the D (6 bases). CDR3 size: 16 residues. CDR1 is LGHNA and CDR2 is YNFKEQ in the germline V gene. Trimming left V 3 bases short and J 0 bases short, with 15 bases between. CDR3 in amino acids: CASSQTGQPNSYEQYF. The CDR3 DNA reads TGTGCCAGCAGCCAGACGGGACAACCTAACTCCTACGAGCAGTACTTC.

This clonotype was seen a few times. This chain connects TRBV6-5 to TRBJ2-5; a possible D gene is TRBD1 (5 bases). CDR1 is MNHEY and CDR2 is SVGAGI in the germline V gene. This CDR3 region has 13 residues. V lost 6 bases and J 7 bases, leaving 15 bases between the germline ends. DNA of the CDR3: TGTGCCAGCAGCCCCCGCAGGCAGGGGACCCAGTACTTC. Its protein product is CASSPRRQGTQYF.

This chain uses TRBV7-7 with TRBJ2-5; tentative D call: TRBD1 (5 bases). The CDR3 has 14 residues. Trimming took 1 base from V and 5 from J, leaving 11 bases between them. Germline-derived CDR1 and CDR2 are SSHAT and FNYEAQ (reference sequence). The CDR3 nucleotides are TGTGCCAGCAGCTTAGTTCAGGGTTCGGAGACCCAGTACTTC. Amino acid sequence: CASSLVQGSETQYF.

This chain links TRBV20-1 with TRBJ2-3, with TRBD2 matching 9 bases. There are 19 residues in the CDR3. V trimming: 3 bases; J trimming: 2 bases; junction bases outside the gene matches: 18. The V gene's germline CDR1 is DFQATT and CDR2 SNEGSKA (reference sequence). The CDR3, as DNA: TGCAGTGCTAGTGGGGAGCGACTAGCGGAGATGTCTCTCACAGATACGCAGTATTTT. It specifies CSASGERLAEMSLTDTQYF.

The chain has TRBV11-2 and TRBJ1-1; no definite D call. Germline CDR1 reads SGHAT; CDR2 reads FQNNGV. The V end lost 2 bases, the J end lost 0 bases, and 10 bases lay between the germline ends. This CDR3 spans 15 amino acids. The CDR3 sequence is CASSLTPGMNTEAFF. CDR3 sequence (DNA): TGTGCCAGCAGCTTAACCCCGGGGATGAACACTGAAGCTTTCTTT.